This T cell receptor beta chain was sequenced in a study of T cell responses to AZD1222 COVID-19 vaccine. Study-level results: The donor group comprised mostly white British people and more females; the analysis possibly underestimated clonal diversity. Only a handful of AZD1222 recipients tested seropositive at baseline. No repertoire was sampled before or during the peak T cell response, only after it. Among vaccine-associated CD4 TCRs, coverage spanned spike, with dominance at 160-218 and 743-854.

Worth noting for this clone: Its matching antigen is unknown.

This CDR3 is 15 amino acids long. V gave up 6 bases and J gave up 3 bases; unmatched junction bases: 10. Germline CDR1 reads MDHEN; CDR2 reads SYDVKM. Generated by immunoSEQ multiplex PCR, the TCRdb table keeps only in-frame clones and is missing some. The profile shows 180,000 or so clones, about 91% of them singletons. This rearrangement joins TRBV28 to TRBJ1-2; TRBD1 matches at 7 bases. This sample comprised peripheral blood, obtained 28 days after the second AZD1222 dose. This TCR was sampled from an adult who received the AZD1222 COVID-19 vaccine. The CDR3 loop reads CASSGIQGGDYGYTF. Here the CDR3 DNA reads TGTGCCAGCAGCGGGATTCAGGGGGGAGACTATGGCTACACCTTC.